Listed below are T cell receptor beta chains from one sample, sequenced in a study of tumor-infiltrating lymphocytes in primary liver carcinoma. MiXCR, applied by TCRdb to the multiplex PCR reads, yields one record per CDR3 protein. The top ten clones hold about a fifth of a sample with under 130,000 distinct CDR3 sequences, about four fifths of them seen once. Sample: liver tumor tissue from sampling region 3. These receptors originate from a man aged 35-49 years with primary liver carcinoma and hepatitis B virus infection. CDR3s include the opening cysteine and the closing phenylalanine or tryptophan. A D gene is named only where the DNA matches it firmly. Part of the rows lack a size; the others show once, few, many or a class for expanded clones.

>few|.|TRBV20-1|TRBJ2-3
TGCAGTGCGGCCAGTCGGACCGGGCTTTTCGATACGCAGTATTTT
CSAASRTGLFDTQYF
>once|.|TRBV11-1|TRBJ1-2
TGTGCCAACAGCTTGGTCCATAACTATGACTACATCTTC
CANSLVHNYDYIF
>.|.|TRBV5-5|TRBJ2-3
TGTGCCAACAGTCCAGGACTCATCACAGGGACAGATACGCAGTATTTT
CANSPGLITGTDTQYF
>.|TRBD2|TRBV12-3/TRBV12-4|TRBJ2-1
TGTGCCAGTATGACTAGCAGGAGATACAATGATCAGTTCTTC
CASMTSRRYNDQFF
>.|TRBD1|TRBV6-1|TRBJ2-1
TGTGCCAGCAGTGACGGGACAGGGGATGAGCAATTCTTC
CASSDGTGDEQFF
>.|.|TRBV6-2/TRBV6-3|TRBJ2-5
TGTGCCAGCTGTTACACGGGTGTCCAAGAGACCCAGTACTTC
CASCYTGVQETQYF
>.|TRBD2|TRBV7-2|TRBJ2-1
TGTACCAGCAGCTTAGCAGCGGGAGCCAATGAGCAGTTCTTC
CTSSLAAGANEQFF
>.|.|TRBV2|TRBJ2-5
TGTGTAAGCAGGAGGGACAGCCAAGAGACCCAGTACTTC
CVSRRDSQETQYF
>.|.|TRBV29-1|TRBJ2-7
TGCAGCGTGTCCCGAGGGAGTTACAAGCAGTACTTC
CSVSRGSYKQYF
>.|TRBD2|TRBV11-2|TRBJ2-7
TGTCCCAGCAGCCTGAGGGAAGGGAGGACTAGCGGGCTCAGCTCCTACGAGCAGTATTTC
CPSSLREGRTSGLSSYEQYF
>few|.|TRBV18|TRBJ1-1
TGTGCCAGCTCACCAACCCGCGACAGTCTGGACACTGAAGCTTTCTTT
CASSPTRDSLDTEAFF
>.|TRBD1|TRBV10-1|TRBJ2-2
TGCGCCAGCAGTGAACTATCGGGGACAGAGGGAAGTATCACCGGGGTGCTGTTTTTT
CASSELSGTEGSITGVLFF
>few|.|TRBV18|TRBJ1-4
TGTGCCAGCTCCCTAGACGAGTCCAGAGTAAAACTGTTTTTT
CASSLDESRVKLFF
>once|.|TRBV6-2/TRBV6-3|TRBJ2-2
TGTGCCAGCATGAACAGGGGGGGCGGGGAGCCGTTTTTT
CASMNRGGGEPFF
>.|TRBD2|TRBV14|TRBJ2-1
TGTGGTAGCAGTGCCCTAGCGGGATGGGTAAACAATGAGCAGTTCTTC
CGSSALAGWVNNEQFF
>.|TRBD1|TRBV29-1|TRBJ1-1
TGCAGCGCTCAGGGACAGCTGGTGGCTGAGGGTTTCTTT
CSAQGQLVAEGFF
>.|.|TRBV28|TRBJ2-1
TGTGCCAGCAGTTTCGGGCGGGTGGGCGACGAGCAGTTCTTC
CASSFGRVGDEQFF
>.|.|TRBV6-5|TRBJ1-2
TGTACCAGCAGCCCTCCGAGGGGAGGTCGTGGCTACACCTTC
CTSSPPRGGRGYTF
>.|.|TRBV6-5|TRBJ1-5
TGTGCCAGTAGTTATTACCCCCAACAGCCCCAGCATTTT
CASSYYPQQPQHF
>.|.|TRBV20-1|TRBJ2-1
TGCAGTGCTAGAGAGGAGAGGGAGCAGTTCTTC
CSAREEREQFF
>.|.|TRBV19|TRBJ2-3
TGTGCCAGTAGTAGGGGACGGGGAAATACGCAGTATTTT
CASSRGRGNTQYF
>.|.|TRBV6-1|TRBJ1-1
TGTGCCAACAATGCGACTCGACCGGGACGGGGCACTGAAGCTTTCTTT
CANNATRPGRGTEAFF
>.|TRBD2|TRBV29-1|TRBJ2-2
TGCATCGTTGGGACTAGCGCGGCGAATACCGGGGAGCTGTCTTTT
CIVGTSAANTGELSF